The rows below give T cell receptor beta chains drawn from one sample of a study of siplizumab effects on memory and regulatory T cells. Using immunoSEQ multiplex PCR, the repertoire was profiled, and TCRdb retains in-frame clones only, with some absent. The profile covers roughly 120,000 clones, with less than 95% appearing a single time and roughly 1.7% taken by the ten largest. The specimen was non-Treg CD4+ T cells sorted from blood. The origin of the receptors is a human donor in good health. The CDR3 runs from the conserved cysteine through the conserved F or W. Fields, in order: V gene, clone size, J gene, D gene, CDR3 DNA, CDR3 protein. A D gene is named only where the DNA matches it firmly. Clone size, where shown, is once, few, many, or a class for clones that have expanded.

TRBV15	NA	TRBJ2-5	NA	TGTGCCACCAGCAGAGAGTGGGGCCGGGAGACCCAGTACTTC	CATSREWGRETQYF
TRBV5-1	NA	TRBJ2-1	NA	TGCGCCAGCAGCTTACTTTCCATTGGACAGTCCTACAATGAGCAGTTCTTC	CASSLLSIGQSYNEQFF
TRBV19	NA	TRBJ2-1	NA	TGTGCCAGTAGTATAGGAGGGCAGGTGGGAGAGCAGTTCTTC	CASSIGGQVGEQFF
TRBV7-9	NA	TRBJ2-3	NA	TGTGCCAGCAGCCCCCAGACTAGTTCGCAGTATTTT	CASSPQTSSQYF
TRBV19	NA	TRBJ1-2	TRBD1	TGTGCCAGTCTAAGACAGGGTGCAAACTATGGCTACACCTTC	CASLRQGANYGYTF
TRBV2	NA	TRBJ2-7	NA	TGTGCCAGCAGAAGAGAGAAGGGGCCCTACGAGCAGTACTTC	CASRREKGPYEQYF
TRBV27	NA	TRBJ2-4	TRBD2	TGTGCCAGCGGATTAGCGGGGACCAAAAACATTCAGTACTTC	CASGLAGTKNIQYF
TRBV19	NA	TRBJ1-1	NA	TGTGCCAGTAGTATAGGGGATGCGGGCGCTGAAGCTTTCTTT	CASSIGDAGAEAFF
TRBV20-1	NA	TRBJ2-3	NA	TGCAGTGCTCTTTCTGGGGCCACGCAGTATTTT	CSALSGATQYF
TRBV2	NA	TRBJ1-2	TRBD1	TGTGCCAGCAGCCTGGACTCCGGGACAGGACTCAGCTATGGCTACACCTTC	CASSLDSGTGLSYGYTF
TRBV19	NA	TRBJ2-1	TRBD2	TGTGCCAGTAGTATAACTCGAACGGGAGGGACTGAGCAGTTCTTC	CASSITRTGGTEQFF
TRBV6-4	NA	TRBJ2-2	NA	TGTGCCAGCAGTTGGCAGGAGAACACCGGGGAGCTGTTTTTT	CASSWQENTGELFF
TRBV28	NA	TRBJ2-2	TRBD1	TGTGCCAGCAGACTTACAGGGGTGAACACCGGGGAGCTGTTTTTT	CASRLTGVNTGELFF
TRBV14	NA	TRBJ2-7	TRBD1	TGTGCCAGCAGCCAAGATCTGGGACAGAGGTCCTACGAGCAGTACTTC	CASSQDLGQRSYEQYF
TRBV28	once	TRBJ2-7	NA	TGTGCCAGCAGTTTACACACCTACTACGAGCAGTACTTC	CASSLHTYYEQYF
TRBV11-2	NA	TRBJ1-2	NA	TGTGCCAGCAGCTTAGATCGGGTTGACAACTATGGCTACACCTTC	CASSLDRVDNYGYTF
TRBV11-2	NA	TRBJ2-7	NA	TGTGCCAGCAGCCAACCAGGACGGACCGAGCAGTACTTC	CASSQPGRTEQYF
TRBV6-5	NA	TRBJ2-2	NA	TGTGCCAGCAGTCAACGGGTGGGCCGGGAGCTGTTTTTT	CASSQRVGRELFF
TRBV6-5	NA	TRBJ1-5	NA	TGTGCCAGCAGTGTAACCCCAGGGTCCCGGCAGCCCCAGCATTTT	CASSVTPGSRQPQHF
TRBV9	NA	TRBJ2-2	NA	TGTGCCAGCAGCCCAAAGCCGGCGAACACCGGGGAGCTGTTTTTT	CASSPKPANTGELFF
TRBV7-9	NA	TRBJ2-3	NA	TGTGCCAGTATCCAGGTGGGGGCCGATACGCAGTATTTT	CASIQVGADTQYF
TRBV30	NA	TRBJ1-2	TRBD1	TGTGCCTGGAGGAAGGGGCAGGGGGGCTATGGCTACACCTTC	CAWRKGQGGYGYTF
TRBV19	NA	TRBJ1-4	NA	TGTGCCAGTAGAGGGATGGGGCTAACTAATGAAAAACTGTTTTTT	CASRGMGLTNEKLFF